One and the same sample provided the 3 T cell receptor beta chains below, sequenced in a study of T cells in localized non-small cell lung cancer. Assay: immunoSEQ multiplex PCR; the TCRdb copy retains only in-frame clones and omits some. The data show 20,000 to 25,000 clones, with less than 90% seen just once and 1.1% held by the top ten. Sample: peripheral blood, taken before any cancer treatment. The receptors shown here come from a woman aged 35 to 75 with stage I lung adenocarcinoma.

As concerns this clone: The junction does not match germline at one end; this may be a read error. V is TRBV7-6 and J is TRBJ2-3; 15 bases align to TRBD2. Germline V lookup: CDR1 SGHVS, CDR2 FNYEAQ. The CDR3 spans 14 residues. CDR3 DNA: TGTGCCAGCAGCCCAGGGACTAGCGGGGGGCCGTCGCATTTT. Its translation: CASSPGTSGGPSHF. The full variable domain, with the rest looked up from reference TRBV7-6 and TRBJ2-3, is GAGVSQSPRYKVTKRGQDVALRCDPISGHVSLYWYRQALGQGPEFLTYFNYEAQQDKSGLPNDRFSAERPEGSISTLTIQRTEQRDSAMYRCASSPGTSGGPSHFGPGTRLTVL.

This chain uses TRBV4-1 with TRBJ1-1, with D maybe TRBD1 (5 bases). CDR1 is MGHRA and CDR2 is YSYEKL in the germline V gene. The CDR3 covers 14 residues. V was trimmed by 4 bases and J by 6 bases, leaving 15 bases between them. This CDR3 reads CASSPGRVPSEAFF. CDR3 DNA: TGCGCCAGCAGCCCCGGCAGGGTCCCATCTGAAGCTTTCTTT.

This sequence joins TRBV7-8 and TRBJ2-5; D may be TRBD2 (5 bases). Germline-derived CDR1 and CDR2 are SGHVS and FQNEAQ. The CDR3 contains 11 residues. Trimming pared 5 bases from V and 9 bases from J, leaving 10 bases between. The CDR3 loop reads CASSPDWAQYF. CDR3 DNA sequence: TGTGCCAGCAGCCCGGACTGGGCCCAGTACTTC. Variable domain in full (rest from reference TRBV7-8 and TRBJ2-5): GAGVSQSPRYKVAKRGQDVALRCDPISGHVSLFWYQQALGQGPEFLTYFQNEAQLDKSGLPSDRFFAERPEGSVSTLKIQRTQQEDSAVYLCASSPDWAQYFGPGTRLLVL.